One and the same sample provided the 20 T cell receptor beta chains below, sequenced in a study of response to subunit inactivated influenza vaccine. TCRdb called the RT-PCR reads again in MiXCR, with one record for every CDR3 protein. The sample includes about 570,000 distinct CDR3 sequences, about 10% of them seen just once. The sample also formed part of further work on T cells expressing NK-cell markers. In that study: 5'RACE template switching built TCR beta cDNA with unique molecular identifiers.

The input for sequencing was PBMCs from blood, taken on the day of vaccination. These receptors all stem from a man in his fifties who received an inactivated influenza vaccine.

The table lists this clonotype with a few counts. The V gene is TRBV5-1, the J gene TRBJ2-3, with 8 bases fitting TRBD2. The CDR3 length is 16 residues. The V and J ends lost 0 bases and 1 base, in that order; junction bases with no gene match: 4. Germline CDR1 is SGHRS and CDR2 is YFSETQ. The CDR3 loop is CASSLAGAGGTDTQYF. The CDR3 region has the DNA TGCGCCAGCAGCTTGGCTGGAGCGGGAGGCACAGATACGCAGTATTTT.

The table lists this clonotype with a few counts. The rearrangement uses TRBV2 and TRBJ2-5; 9 bases are shared with TRBD1. There are 14 residues in the CDR3. V gave up 7 bases and J gave up 3 bases; unmatched junction bases: 6. The V gene's germline CDR1 is SNHLY and CDR2 FYNNEI. DNA of the CDR3: TGTGCCAGCATGACGGACAGGGGTAAAGAGACCCAGTACTTC. This sequence encodes CASMTDRGKETQYF.

The rearrangement joins TRBV12-3 or TRBV12-4 to TRBJ2-7; perhaps TRBD2 as D (6 bases). This CDR3 is built from 12 residues. V lost 9 bases, J lost 4 bases, and 13 bases lay in between. The CDR3 region has the DNA TGTGCCAGGGGGGGAGCCATGTACGAGCAGTACTTC. It is translated as CARGGAMYEQYF.

This clonotype was seen a handful of times. This chain connects TRBV14 to TRBJ1-1; D is possibly TRBD1 (6 bases). V lost 0 bases and J 4 bases, leaving 15 bases between the germline ends. The CDR3 spans 16 residues. From germline, CDR1 is SGHDN and CDR2 FVKESK. This CDR3 reads CASSQDRGVWGTEAFF. The CDR3 bases are TGTGCCAGCAGCCAAGACAGGGGTGTATGGGGCACTGAAGCTTTCTTT.

This chain uses TRBV9 with TRBJ1-3, with D maybe TRBD1 (6 bases). Between the trimmed V and J ends, which lost 4 bases and 7 bases, there was a span of 27 bases. Germline V CDR1 and CDR2: SGDLS, YYNGEE. The CDR3 length is 18 residues. The CDR3 spells CASSTQPITGGAGNTIYF. DNA of the CDR3: TGTGCCAGCAGCACCCAACCAATTACGGGGGGCGCCGGGAACACCATATATTTT.

This clonotype was recorded a few times. The rearrangement links TRBV7-9 to TRBJ2-5; 9 bases match TRBD1. There are 15 residues in the CDR3. V shed 5 bases, J shed 4 bases, and the junction held 8 bases outside the gene matches. The germline CDR1 and CDR2 sequences are SEHNR and FQNEAQ (reference sequence). CDR3: CASSTRDRVLETQYF. Here the CDR3 DNA reads TGTGCCAGCAGCACCCGGGACAGGGTTTTAGAGACCCAGTACTTC.

The CDR3 nucleotides are TGTGCCAGCAGCCAAGAGCCAACAGGGACCTACGAGCAGTACTTC. Translating gives CASSQEPTGTYEQYF. The rearrangement joins TRBV3-1 to TRBJ2-7, with D perhaps matching TRBD1 (6 bases). CDR1 and CDR2 from the germline V gene are LGHDT and YNNKEL (reference sequence). The CDR3 is made up of 15 amino acids. V was shortened by 0 bases and J by 2 bases, with 11 bases between the two germline ends.

Only a few counts were recorded for this clonotype. This CDR3 reads CASSLGRTGGNQPQHF. DNA for the CDR3: TGTGCCAGCAGCTTAGGGCGGACAGGGGGCAATCAGCCCCAGCATTTT. This rearrangement joins TRBV7-2 to TRBJ1-5; 9 bases align to TRBD1. V shed 1 base and J 2 bases; nucleotides not matched to a gene: 3. Germline CDR1 is SGHTA and CDR2 is FQGNSA. This CDR3 contains 16 residues.

The chain joins TRBV11-2 to TRBJ1-5; the D gene is possibly TRBD1 (5 bases). Trimming pared 5 bases from V and 4 bases from J, leaving 12 bases between. The CDR3 sequence is 14 residues long. The germline V gene encodes CDR1 SGHAT and CDR2 FQNNGV. This chain's CDR3 is CASSRPGRNQPQHF. The CDR3 region has the DNA TGTGCCAGCAGCCGACCGGGGCGGAATCAGCCCCAGCATTTT.

V usage is TRBV10-2 and J usage is TRBJ2-3; 8 bases line up with TRBD2. Losses at the gene ends were 3 bases for V and 5 bases for J; bases not matched to a gene: 10. The CDR3 is made up of 16 amino acids. Germline V gene lookup returns CDR1 WSHSY and CDR2 SAAADI. CDR3 DNA sequence: TGCGCCAGCAGTGACATCGGGACTAGTAATTTAGATACGCAGTATTTT. Translating gives CASSDIGTSNLDTQYF.

In this sample, this clonotype turned up many times. The chain couples TRBV29-1 to TRBJ2-7, with TRBD1 matching over 9 bases. CDR1 is SQVTM and CDR2 is ANQGSEA in the germline V gene. V gave up 4 bases and J gave up 3 bases; unmatched junction bases: 7. This CDR3 has 14 residues. The CDR3 DNA reads TGCAGCGTTGCCCTGACAGGGGGGATCTACGAGCAGTACTTC. Encoded protein: CSVALTGGIYEQYF.

The chain has TRBV5-8 and TRBJ2-5, with D unclear. The CDR3 loop spans 17 amino acids. V was trimmed by 7 bases and J by 1 base, leaving 23 bases between them. Germline V gene data show CDR1 as SGHTS and CDR2 as YDEGEE. CDR3 amino acids: CASAPGSLRHFQETQYF. The CDR3 region has the DNA TGTGCCAGCGCCCCCGGATCTCTAAGACACTTCCAAGAGACCCAGTACTTC.

This chain joins TRBV7-2 and TRBJ2-1, with 7 bases identical to TRBD1. The V gene's germline CDR1 is SGHTA and CDR2 FQGNSA. CDR3 length: 12 amino acids. Losses at the gene ends were 1 base for V and 12 bases for J; bases not matched to a gene: 3. The chain's CDR3 is CASSLDGTVQFF. CDR3 in DNA: TGTGCCAGCAGCTTAGACGGGACAGTGCAGTTCTTC.

This chain connects TRBV2 to TRBJ2-5; TRBD1 might be the D (5 bases). This CDR3 region has 13 residues. V was pared by 5 bases and J by 4 bases, with 11 bases between. Germline V CDR1 and CDR2: SNHLY, FYNNEI. CDR3 DNA: TGTGCCAGCAGTAAGAATAGGGGAGAGACCCAGTACTTC. This codes for CASSKNRGETQYF.

This clonotype came up a few times. The V and J genes are TRBV7-9 and TRBJ1-2; no firm D call. This CDR3 contains 16 residues. CDR1 SEHNR and CDR2 FQNEAQ come from the germline V gene (reference sequence). Trimming left V 1 base short and J 2 bases short, with 14 bases between. Here the CDR3 reads CASSLGAGLTNYGYTF. CDR3 nucleotide sequence: TGTGCCAGCAGCTTAGGGGCCGGACTGACGAACTATGGCTACACCTTC.

This clonotype was seen at least ten times. V gene TRBV28 combines with J gene TRBJ2-7; D gene ambiguous. This CDR3 contains 11 residues. The V end lost 5 bases, the J end lost 4 bases, and 6 bases lay between the germline ends. Germline CDR1 and CDR2: MDHEN and SYDVKM. The CDR3 is CASSVYYEQYF. DNA of the CDR3: TGTGCCAGCAGTGTCTATTACGAGCAGTACTTC.

The V call is TRBV5-5, the J call TRBJ2-5, with 8 bases matching TRBD1. There are 15 residues in the CDR3. The V and J ends lost 0 bases and 3 bases, in that order; junction bases with no gene match: 4. Germline V gene data show CDR1 as SGHKS and CDR2 as YYEKEE (reference sequence). CDR3 DNA: TGTGCCAGCAGCTTGGAGGCAGGGGGCGAAGAGACCCAGTACTTC. It yields the protein CASSLEAGGEETQYF. The full variable domain, its missing parts supplied by reference TRBV5-5 and TRBJ2-5, is DAGVTQSPTHLIKTRGQQVTLRCSPISGHKSVSWYQQVLGQGPQFIFQYYEKEERGRGNFPDRFSARQFPNYSSELNVNALLLGDSALYLCASSLEAGGEETQYFGPGTRLLVL.

This clonotype was detected many times. This rearrangement joins TRBV5-1 to TRBJ1-6, with 8 bases fitting TRBD1. In germline, CDR1 is SGHRS, CDR2 YFSETQ. J was trimmed by 10 bases and V by 7 bases; bases with no gene match: 7. The CDR3 is 13 residues long. The CDR3 is CASRETGESPLHF. CDR3 sequence (DNA): TGCGCCAGCCGTGAGACAGGGGAGTCACCCCTCCACTTT.

This clonotype appeared a few times. The chain is built from TRBV10-3 and TRBJ2-3; 8 bases are a match to TRBD1. V was pared by 8 bases and J by 4 bases, with 8 bases of the junction left unmatched. CDR1 is ENHRY and CDR2 is SYGVKD in the germline V gene. This CDR3 comprises 14 residues. CDR3 loop: CAIRAQGASDTQYF. The CDR3 DNA reads TGTGCCATCCGGGCGCAGGGGGCGTCAGATACGCAGTATTTT.

This clonotype was detected a few times. V gene TRBV27 combines with J gene TRBJ2-1, with TRBD2 matching 12 bases. The CDR3 totals 17 residues. Germline V gene data show CDR1 as MNHEY and CDR2 as SMNVEV (reference sequence). Trimming cost V 5 bases and J 4 bases; bases outside gene matches: 9. CDR3 sequence (DNA): TGTGCCAGCAGTCAGCTAGCGGGAGGGCCCTCATACAATGAGCAGTTCTTC. Translation gives CASSQLAGGPSYNEQFF.